This entry is about one T cell receptor (beta chain). What it recognizes is unknown. Sequence data for DNA of cultured CD4+ T cells were generated by the Oncomine TCR Beta short-read assay. Genomic DNA extraction was carried out from cultured CD4+ T cells. TCRdb fed the PCR reads into MiXCR, producing one record per CDR3 protein. The repertoire holds about 4,000 distinct CDR3 sequences, less than 25% seen once, with about 19% in the top ten. The data were taken from a study of vaccination and CD4 T cells after COVID-19. Study observations and caveats: The study found median SARS-CoV-2-reactive clonotypes rising from about 22 to 38, not significantly.

Regarding treatment: approximately nine-day PBMC culture with coronavirus spike peptide pools or control peptides (ViraFEST assay). Source material: CD4+ T cells from blood, cultured in vitro. The receptor was derived from a human donor who had recovered from COVID-19.

The CDR3 bases are TGTGCCAGCAGCGCCCGGGACACAGGGGGTGGAGAGACCCAGTACTTC. Residues: CASSARDTGGGETQYF. The genes are TRBV5-8 and TRBJ2-5, with 8 positions matching TRBD1. V lost 4 bases to trimming and J lost 4 bases; unmatched junction nucleotides: 12. Per germline, CDR1 SGHTS and CDR2 YDEGEE. This CDR3 is 16 amino acids long.